This T cell receptor (beta chain) was identified during a study of cytomegalovirus exposure and HLA in healthy donors. In the study overall: Across some 400 genotyped donors, about 80% landed in the Caucasian-associated ancestry cluster. Study-wide points: According to the study, around 150 TCR beta chains were cytomegalovirus-associated. Segments of the TCR beta V type were, in most cases, productive about 87% or about 30% of the time in an earlier analysis.

On this clone: Its antigen remains unidentified.

PCR involved 60 Vbeta and 13 Jbeta primers. TCRdb's table, derived via immunoSEQ multiplex PCR, lists solely in-frame clones and lacks some. The profile covers 65,000 to 75,000 clones, with 65% to 70% appearing a single time and 15% to 20% taken by the ten largest. CDR1 is SEHNR and CDR2 is FQNEAQ in the germline V gene (reference sequence). V lost 4 bases and J 0 bases, leaving 9 bases between the germline ends. The CDR3 extends over 14 amino acids. This rearrangement joins TRBV7-9 to TRBJ1-2; maybe TRBD1 (6 bases). Sequences were obtained from PBMCs. The receptor was derived from a man in his forties in good health and CMV-seropositive. The CDR3 DNA sequence: TGTGCCAGCAGCTGGGGGCCTTCTAACTATGGCTACACCTTC. This sequence encodes CASSWGPSNYGYTF.